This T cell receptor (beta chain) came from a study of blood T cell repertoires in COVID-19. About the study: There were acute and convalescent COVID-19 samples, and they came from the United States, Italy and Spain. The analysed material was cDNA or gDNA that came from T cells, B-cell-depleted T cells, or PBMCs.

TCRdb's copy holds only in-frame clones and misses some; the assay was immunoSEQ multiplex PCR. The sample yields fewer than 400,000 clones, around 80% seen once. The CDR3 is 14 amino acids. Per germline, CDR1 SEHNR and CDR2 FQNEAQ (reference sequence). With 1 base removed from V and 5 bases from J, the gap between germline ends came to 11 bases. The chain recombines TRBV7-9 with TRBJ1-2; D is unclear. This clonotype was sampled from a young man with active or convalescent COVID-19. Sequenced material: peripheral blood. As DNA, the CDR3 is TGTGCCAGCAGCTTAGGGCAGGTGCAATATGGCTACACCTTC. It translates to CASSLGQVQYGYTF.